This is a list of T cell receptor beta chains from one sample in a study of blood T cell repertoires in COVID-19. TCRdb's table, derived via immunoSEQ multiplex PCR, lists solely in-frame clones and lacks some. The sample lists roughly 200,000 clones, nearly 90% occurring once. Sequencing was done on a sample of peripheral blood. These receptors were taken from a man aged 50 to 60 with acute or convalescent COVID-19. Each CDR3 is given with its conserved first and last residue. Fields, in order: CDR3 length, V gene, clone size, J gene, D gene, CDR3 protein, CDR3 DNA. D genes are given only for firm matches. Where a row states a size, it is once, few, many or the class of an expanded clone; other rows omit it.

>13|TRBV19|NA|TRBJ2-2|NA
CASSFRGTGELFF
TGTGCCAGTAGCTTTCGAGGGACCGGGGAGCTGTTTTTT
>13|TRBV12-3/TRBV12-4|NA|TRBJ2-2|NA
CATRAVNTGELFF
TGTGCCACCAGGGCAGTGAACACCGGGGAGCTGTTTTTT
>16|TRBV3-1/TRBV3-2|NA|TRBJ2-7|TRBD1
CASSHAPGTADYEQYF
TGTGCCAGCAGCCATGCTCCCGGGACAGCCGACTACGAGCAGTACTTC
>14|TRBV7-9|NA|TRBJ1-2|TRBD1
CASSLKQGNYGYTF
TGTGCCAGCAGCCTAAAACAGGGGAACTATGGCTACACCTTC
>16|TRBV19|NA|TRBJ1-4|NA
CASSIGRRRLDEKLFF
TGTGCCAGTAGTATAGGCAGGAGGCGATTGGATGAAAAACTGTTTTTT
>15|TRBV2|NA|TRBJ1-5|NA
CASSDDGRSNQPQHF
TGTGCCAGCAGTGACGACGGGAGGAGCAATCAGCCCCAGCATTTT
>15|TRBV28|NA|TRBJ1-1|NA
CASSPLWGSGTEAFF
TGTGCCAGCAGCCCCTTGTGGGGAAGCGGCACTGAAGCTTTCTTT
>15|TRBV7-2|NA|TRBJ2-1|TRBD1
CASSLDRGSYNEQFF
TGTGCCAGCAGCTTAGACAGGGGGTCCTACAATGAGCAGTTCTTC
>14|TRBV28|once|TRBJ2-2|NA
CASSSGPNTGELFF
TGTGCCAGCAGTTCAGGGCCCAACACCGGGGAGCTGTTTTTT
>16|TRBV4-1|NA|TRBJ2-3|TRBD1
CASSPQGQASTDTQYF
TGCGCCAGCAGCCCACAGGGACAGGCTAGCACAGATACGCAGTATTTT
>14|TRBV9|NA|TRBJ1-2|NA
CASSVEDKVYGYTF
TGTGCCAGCAGCGTAGAGGACAAGGTCTATGGCTACACCTTC